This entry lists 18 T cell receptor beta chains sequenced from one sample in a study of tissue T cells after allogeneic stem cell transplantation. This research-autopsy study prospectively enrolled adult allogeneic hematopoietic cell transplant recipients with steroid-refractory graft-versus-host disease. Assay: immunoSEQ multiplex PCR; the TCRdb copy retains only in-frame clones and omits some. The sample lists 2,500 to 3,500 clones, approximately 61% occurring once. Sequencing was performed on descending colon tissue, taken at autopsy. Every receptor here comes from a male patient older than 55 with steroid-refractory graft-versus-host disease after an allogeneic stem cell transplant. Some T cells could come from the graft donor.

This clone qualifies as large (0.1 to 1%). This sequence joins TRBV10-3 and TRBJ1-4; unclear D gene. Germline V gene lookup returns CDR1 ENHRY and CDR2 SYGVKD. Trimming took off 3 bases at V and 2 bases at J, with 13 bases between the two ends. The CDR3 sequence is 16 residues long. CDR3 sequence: CAISDESWATNEKLFF. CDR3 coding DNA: TGTGCCATCAGTGACGAGTCCTGGGCGACTAATGAAAAACTGTTTTTT.

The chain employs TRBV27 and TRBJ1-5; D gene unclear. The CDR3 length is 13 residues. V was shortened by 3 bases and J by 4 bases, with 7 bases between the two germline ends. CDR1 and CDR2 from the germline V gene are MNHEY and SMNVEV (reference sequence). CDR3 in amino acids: CASSFRRNQPQHF. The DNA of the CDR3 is TGTGCCAGCAGTTTCCGCAGGAATCAGCCCCAGCATTTT.

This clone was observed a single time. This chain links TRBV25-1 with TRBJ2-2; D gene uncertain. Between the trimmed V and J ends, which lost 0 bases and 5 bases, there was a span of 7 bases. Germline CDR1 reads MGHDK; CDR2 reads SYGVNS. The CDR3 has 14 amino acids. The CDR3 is CASSEYKITGELFF. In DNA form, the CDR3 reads TGTGCCAGCAGTGAATATAAGATAACCGGGGAGCTGTTTTTT. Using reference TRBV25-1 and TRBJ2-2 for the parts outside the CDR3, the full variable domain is EADIYQTPRYLVIGTGKKITLECSQTMGHDKMYWYQQDPGMELHLIHYSYGVNSTEKGDLSSESTVSRIRTEHFPLTLESARPSHTSQYLCASSEYKITGELFFGEGSRLTVL.

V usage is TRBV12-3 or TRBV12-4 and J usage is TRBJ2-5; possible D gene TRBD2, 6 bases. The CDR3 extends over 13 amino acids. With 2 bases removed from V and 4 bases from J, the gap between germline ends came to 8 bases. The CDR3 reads CASSLRRGETQYF. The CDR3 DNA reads TGTGCCAGCAGTTTAAGGCGGGGAGAGACCCAGTACTTC.

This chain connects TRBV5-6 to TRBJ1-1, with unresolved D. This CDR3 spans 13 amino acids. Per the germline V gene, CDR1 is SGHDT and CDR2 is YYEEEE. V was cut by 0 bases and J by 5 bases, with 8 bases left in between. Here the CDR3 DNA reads TGTGCCAGCAGCTTGGCCTCGGGAACTGAAGCTTTCTTT. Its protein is CASSLASGTEAFF.

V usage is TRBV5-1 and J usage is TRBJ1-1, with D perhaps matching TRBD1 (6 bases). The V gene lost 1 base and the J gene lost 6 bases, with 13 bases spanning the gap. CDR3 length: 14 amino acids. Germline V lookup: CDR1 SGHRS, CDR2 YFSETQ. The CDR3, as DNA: TGCGCCAGCAGCTTGTGGGCGGGGGCGGCTGAAGCTTTCTTT. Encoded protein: CASSLWAGAAEAFF.

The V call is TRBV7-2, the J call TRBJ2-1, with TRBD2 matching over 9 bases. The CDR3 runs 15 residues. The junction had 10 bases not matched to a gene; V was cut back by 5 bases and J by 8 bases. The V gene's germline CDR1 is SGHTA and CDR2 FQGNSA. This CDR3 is CASSPRGGAGDEQFF. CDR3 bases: TGTGCCAGCAGCCCTCGCGGGGGGGCCGGGGATGAGCAGTTCTTC.

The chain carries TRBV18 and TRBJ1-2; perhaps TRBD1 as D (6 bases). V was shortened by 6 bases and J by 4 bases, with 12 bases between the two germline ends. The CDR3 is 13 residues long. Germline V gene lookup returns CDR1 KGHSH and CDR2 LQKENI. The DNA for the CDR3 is TGTGCCAGCTCCCCGGGACAACGCTATGGCTACACCTTC. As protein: CASSPGQRYGYTF. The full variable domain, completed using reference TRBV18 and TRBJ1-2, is NAGVMQNPRHLVRRRGQEARLRCSPMKGHSHVYWYRQLPEEGLKFMVYLQKENIIDESGMPKERFSAEFPKEGPSILRIQQVVRGDSAAYFCASSPGQRYGYTFGSGTRLTVV.

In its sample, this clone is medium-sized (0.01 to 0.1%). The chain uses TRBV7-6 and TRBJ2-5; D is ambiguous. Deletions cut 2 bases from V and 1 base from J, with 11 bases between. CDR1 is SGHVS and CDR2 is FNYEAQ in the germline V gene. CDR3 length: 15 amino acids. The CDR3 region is CASSLQVKGQETQYF. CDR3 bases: TGTGCCAGCAGCTTACAGGTTAAGGGCCAAGAGACCCAGTACTTC.

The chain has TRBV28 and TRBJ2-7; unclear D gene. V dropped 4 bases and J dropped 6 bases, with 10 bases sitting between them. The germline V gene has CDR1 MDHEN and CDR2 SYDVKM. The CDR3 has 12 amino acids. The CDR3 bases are TGTGCCAGCAGTTCCCAGACTGTCGAGCAGTACTTC. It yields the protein CASSSQTVEQYF. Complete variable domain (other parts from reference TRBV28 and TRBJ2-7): DVKVTQSSRYLVKRTGEKVFLECVQDMDHENMFWYRQDPGLGLRLIYFSYDVKMKEKGDIPEGYSVSREKKERFSLILESASTNQTSMYLCASSSQTVEQYFGPGTRLTVT.

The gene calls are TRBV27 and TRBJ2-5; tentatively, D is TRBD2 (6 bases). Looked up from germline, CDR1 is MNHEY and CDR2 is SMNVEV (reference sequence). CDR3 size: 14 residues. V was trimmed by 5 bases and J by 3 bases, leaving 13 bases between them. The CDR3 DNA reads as TGTGCCAGCAGTCGGACGGAGGGGAAAGAGACCCAGTACTTC. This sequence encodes CASSRTEGKETQYF.

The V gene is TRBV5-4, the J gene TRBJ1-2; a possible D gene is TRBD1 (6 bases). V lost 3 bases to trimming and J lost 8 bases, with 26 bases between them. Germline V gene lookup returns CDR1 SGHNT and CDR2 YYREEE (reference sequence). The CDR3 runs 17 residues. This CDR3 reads CASSSSAGASGLGGYTF. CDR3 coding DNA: TGTGCCAGCAGCTCTTCCGCGGGGGCCAGTGGTTTAGGGGGCTACACCTTC.

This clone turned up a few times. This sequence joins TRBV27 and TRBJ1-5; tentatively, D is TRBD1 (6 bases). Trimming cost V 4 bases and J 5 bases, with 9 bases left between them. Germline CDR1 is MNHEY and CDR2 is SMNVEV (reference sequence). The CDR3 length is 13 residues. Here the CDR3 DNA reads TGTGCCAGCAGTTGGACAGCTGATCAGCCCCAGCATTTT. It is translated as CASSWTADQPQHF.

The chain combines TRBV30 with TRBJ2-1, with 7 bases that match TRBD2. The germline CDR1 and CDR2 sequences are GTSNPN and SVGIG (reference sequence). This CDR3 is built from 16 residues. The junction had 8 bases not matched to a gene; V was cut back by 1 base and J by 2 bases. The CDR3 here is CAWSAHERGAYNEQFF. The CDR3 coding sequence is TGTGCCTGGAGTGCCCATGAGCGGGGAGCCTACAATGAGCAGTTCTTC.

CDR3 loop: CASSIPNVGADTQYF. CDR3 DNA sequence: TGTGCCAGTAGTATCCCCAATGTGGGGGCAGATACGCAGTATTTT. The chain recombines TRBV19 with TRBJ2-3; tentatively, D is TRBD1 or TRBD2 (5 bases each). V was cut by 3 bases and J by 4 bases, with 14 bases left in between. The CDR3 contains 15 residues. The V gene's germline CDR1 is LNHDA and CDR2 SQIVND (reference sequence).

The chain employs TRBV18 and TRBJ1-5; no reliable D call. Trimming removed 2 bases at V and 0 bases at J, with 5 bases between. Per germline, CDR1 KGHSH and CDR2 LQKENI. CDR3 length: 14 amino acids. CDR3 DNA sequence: TGTGCCAGCTCACCAGAGCATAGCAATCAGCCCCAGCATTTT. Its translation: CASSPEHSNQPQHF.

CDR3 DNA: TGTGCCAGCAGGGGGGGACAGGCGTTGGTCCAAGAGACCCAGTACTTC. It translates to CASRGGQALVQETQYF. V gene TRBV7-9 combines with J gene TRBJ2-5, with 8 bases identical to TRBD1. Germline-derived CDR1 and CDR2 are SEHNR and FQNEAQ (reference sequence). Trimming at V came to 6 bases and at J to 1 base, leaving 10 bases not matched to a gene. This CDR3 is 16 amino acids long.

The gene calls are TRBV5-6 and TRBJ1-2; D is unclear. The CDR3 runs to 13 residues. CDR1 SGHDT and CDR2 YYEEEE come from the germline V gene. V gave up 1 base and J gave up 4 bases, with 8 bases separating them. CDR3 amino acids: CASSLSQLYGYTF. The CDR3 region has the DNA TGTGCCAGCAGCTTGAGTCAGCTCTATGGCTACACCTTC.